This TCR beta chain was obtained from a study of T cells in Graves' hyperthyroidism and ophthalmopathy. Study in general: Peripheral blood collection took place at initial diagnosis, before any treatment. Whole-study findings and limits: Most clonotypes expanded in the thyroid (above 0.001) were also present in blood.

Disease duration under 2 months; hyperthyroidism patients were aged 18 to 65. Uncontrolled infections, other autoimmune diseases, pregnancy or lactation led to exclusion of patients. Researchers amplified the TCR beta CDR3 regions from RNA transcripts. The HTBI set primed first-round TCR CDR3 RT-PCR. TCRdb itself ran the multiplex PCR reads through MiXCR, one entry per CDR3 protein. This table holds about 400,000 distinct CDR3 sequences, around 13% found once. This clonotype has ten or more counts. What it binds is not known. The V end lost 0 bases, the J end lost 1 base, and 12 bases lay between the germline ends. Germline V gene sequence: CDR1 SGHTA, CDR2 FQGNSA. This CDR3 has 16 amino acids.

The sequence derives from a woman younger than 30 with Graves' hyperthyroidism. The sequenced sample consisted of blood. This sequence joins TRBV7-2 and TRBJ2-5, with D tentatively TRBD1 or TRBD2 (5 bases each). The CDR3 loop reads CASSLARATAQETQYF. The CDR3 nucleotides read TGTGCCAGCAGCTTAGCGAGGGCGACAGCCCAAGAGACCCAGTACTTC.